The rows below give T cell receptor beta chains drawn from one sample of a study of identical twins. TCRdb ran MiXCR on the 5' RACE reads and lists one entry per CDR3 protein. The sample lists approximately 280,000 distinct CDR3 sequences, under 9% occurring once. This sample also appeared in a second study, on yellow fever vaccine responses in identical twins.

Sequenced input: memory (CD45RO+) T cells sorted from blood. These receptors all stem from a woman in her late teens or twenties in good health. CDR3s include the opening cysteine and the closing phenylalanine or tryptophan. The order of the fields is CDR3 length, V gene, D gene, clone size, J gene, CDR3 protein, CDR3 DNA. The D gene is left open where the match is weak. Some rows have no size entry. The others give once, few or many, or a class for an expanded clone.

len: 15
v_gene: TRBV7-2
d_gene: -
abundance: few
j_gene: TRBJ1-2
CDR3aa: CASSLNRNPNYGYTF
CDR3nt: TGTGCCAGCAGCCTCAACAGGAACCCTAACTATGGCTACACCTTC

len: 12
v_gene: TRBV27
d_gene: -
abundance: few
j_gene: TRBJ2-2
CDR3aa: CAAILRVGELFF
CDR3nt: TGTGCCGCGATCCTGAGGGTTGGGGAGCTGTTTTTT

len: 14
v_gene: TRBV29-1
d_gene: -
abundance: many
j_gene: TRBJ1-1
CDR3aa: CSVEERAVNTEAFF
CDR3nt: TGCAGCGTTGAAGAAAGGGCGGTGAACACTGAAGCTTTCTTT

len: 16
v_gene: TRBV7-8
d_gene: -
abundance: -
j_gene: TRBJ2-5
CDR3aa: CASSPREGARLETQYF
CDR3nt: TGTGCCAGCAGTCCCCGGGAGGGGGCGCGTTTAGAGACCCAGTACTTC

len: 14
v_gene: TRBV27
d_gene: TRBD2
abundance: -
j_gene: TRBJ2-7
CDR3aa: CASSRSGNSYEQYF
CDR3nt: TGTGCCAGCAGCCGTAGCGGGAACTCCTACGAGCAGTACTTC

len: 15
v_gene: TRBV7-9
d_gene: -
abundance: many
j_gene: TRBJ1-5
CDR3aa: CASSDGRDGNQPQHF
CDR3nt: TGTGCCAGCAGTGACGGACGGGACGGCAATCAGCCCCAGCATTTT

len: 16
v_gene: TRBV7-3
d_gene: TRBD1
abundance: -
j_gene: TRBJ2-2
CDR3aa: CASSLTGQSNTGELFF
CDR3nt: TGTGCCAGCAGCTTAACGGGACAGTCGAACACCGGGGAGCTGTTTTTT

len: 13
v_gene: TRBV12-3/TRBV12-4
d_gene: TRBD2
abundance: few
j_gene: TRBJ2-2
CDR3aa: CASSWAGAGELFF
CDR3nt: TGTGCCAGCAGTTGGGCGGGAGCTGGGGAGCTGTTTTTT

len: 16
v_gene: TRBV21-1
d_gene: -
abundance: few
j_gene: TRBJ2-5
CDR3aa: CASSKARGNGKETQYF
CDR3nt: TGTGCCAGCAGCAAAGCGCGAGGAAATGGCAAAGAGACCCAGTACTTC

len: 12
v_gene: TRBV7-9
d_gene: -
abundance: many
j_gene: TRBJ1-5
CDR3aa: CASSPMGQPQHF
CDR3nt: TGTGCCAGCAGCCCTATGGGGCAGCCCCAGCATTTT

len: 13
v_gene: TRBV27
d_gene: -
abundance: many
j_gene: TRBJ2-3
CDR3aa: CASRRASTDTQYF
CDR3nt: TGTGCCAGCAGGAGGGCTAGCACAGATACGCAGTATTTT

len: 14
v_gene: TRBV20-1
d_gene: -
abundance: few
j_gene: TRBJ2-3
CDR3aa: CSAQLADSTDTQYF
CDR3nt: TGCAGTGCTCAATTAGCGGATAGCACAGATACGCAGTATTTT

len: 17
v_gene: TRBV5-1
d_gene: TRBD2
abundance: many
j_gene: TRBJ2-1
CDR3aa: CASSRGSAGETFNEQFF
CDR3nt: TGCGCCAGCAGCCGGGGGTCGGCGGGAGAAACTTTCAATGAGCAGTTCTTC

len: 15
v_gene: TRBV3-1
d_gene: TRBD2
abundance: few
j_gene: TRBJ2-7
CDR3aa: CASSYSGTRPYEQYF
CDR3nt: TGTGCCAGCAGCTACTCCGGGACTAGGCCTTACGAGCAGTACTTC

len: 15
v_gene: TRBV15
d_gene: TRBD1
abundance: -
j_gene: TRBJ2-1
CDR3aa: CATSLDRGLVNEQFF
CDR3nt: TGTGCCACCAGCCTGGACAGGGGGCTTGTCAATGAGCAGTTCTTC

len: 17
v_gene: TRBV12-3/TRBV12-4
d_gene: TRBD1
abundance: -
j_gene: TRBJ1-6
CDR3aa: CTRSLGGGYSYNSPLHF
CDR3nt: TGTACCCGCAGTTTAGGAGGGGGCTACTCCTATAATTCACCCCTCCACTTT

len: 14
v_gene: TRBV7-6
d_gene: -
abundance: few
j_gene: TRBJ2-7
CDR3aa: CASSPTGTIYEQYF
CDR3nt: TGTGCCAGCAGCCCTACCGGGACGATCTACGAGCAGTACTTC

len: 14
v_gene: TRBV6-1
d_gene: TRBD1
abundance: -
j_gene: TRBJ1-2
CDR3aa: CASSEGGTDYGYTF
CDR3nt: TGTGCCAGCAGTGAAGGCGGGACAGACTATGGCTACACCTTC

len: 13
v_gene: TRBV2
d_gene: -
abundance: few
j_gene: TRBJ1-2
CDR3aa: CATSRGEVGGYTF
CDR3nt: TGTGCCACCAGTAGAGGGGAGGTTGGTGGCTACACCTTC

len: 12
v_gene: TRBV15
d_gene: -
abundance: few
j_gene: TRBJ1-5
CDR3aa: CATRQGGQPQHF
CDR3nt: TGTGCCACCAGACAGGGAGGCCAGCCCCAGCATTTT

len: 16
v_gene: TRBV10-3
d_gene: -
abundance: few
j_gene: TRBJ1-5
CDR3aa: CAISESLGDSNQPQHF
CDR3nt: TGTGCCATCAGTGAGTCTCTCGGGGATAGCAATCAGCCCCAGCATTTT

len: 14
v_gene: TRBV11-3
d_gene: -
abundance: once
j_gene: TRBJ2-4
CDR3aa: CASSPGRGQNIQYF
CDR3nt: TGTGCCAGCAGCCCAGGACGGGGCCAAAACATTCAGTACTTC

len: 13
v_gene: TRBV18
d_gene: -
abundance: -
j_gene: TRBJ2-5
CDR3aa: CASSPNQRETQYF
CDR3nt: TGTGCCAGCTCACCAAACCAACGAGAGACCCAGTACTTC

len: 18
v_gene: TRBV20-1
d_gene: TRBD1
abundance: -
j_gene: TRBJ1-2
CDR3aa: CSARDLGTVPSSNYGYTF
CDR3nt: TGCAGTGCTAGAGATCTGGGGACAGTGCCCTCCTCTAACTATGGCTACACCTTC

len: 18
v_gene: TRBV13
d_gene: TRBD2
abundance: few
j_gene: TRBJ2-3
CDR3aa: CASSSNDGAGVASDTQYF
CDR3nt: TGTGCCAGCAGCAGCAATGACGGAGCGGGAGTTGCCTCAGATACGCAGTATTTT

len: 15
v_gene: TRBV3-1
d_gene: -
abundance: many
j_gene: TRBJ1-2
CDR3aa: CASSQDYTQNYGYTF
CDR3nt: TGTGCCAGCAGCCAAGACTACACTCAGAACTATGGCTACACCTTC

len: 14
v_gene: TRBV3-1
d_gene: -
abundance: few
j_gene: TRBJ1-5
CDR3aa: CASSHPGANQPQHF
CDR3nt: TGTGCCAGCAGCCACCCCGGGGCAAATCAGCCCCAGCATTTT

len: 14
v_gene: TRBV12-3/TRBV12-4
d_gene: -
abundance: many
j_gene: TRBJ2-5
CDR3aa: CASSLQARRETQYF
CDR3nt: TGTGCCAGCAGTTTACAGGCCAGACGAGAGACCCAGTACTTC

len: 15
v_gene: TRBV14
d_gene: -
abundance: -
j_gene: TRBJ2-3
CDR3aa: CASSQVGLFTDTQYF
CDR3nt: TGTGCCAGCAGCCAAGTCGGACTATTCACAGATACGCAGTATTTT

len: 9
v_gene: TRBV27
d_gene: -
abundance: few
j_gene: TRBJ1-5
CDR3aa: CASGSPQHF
CDR3nt: TGTGCCAGCGGCTCTCCCCAGCATTTT

len: 14
v_gene: TRBV28
d_gene: TRBD2
abundance: -
j_gene: TRBJ2-5
CDR3aa: CASSPQSGSETQYF
CDR3nt: TGTGCCAGCAGTCCCCAGAGCGGGAGTGAGACCCAGTACTTC

len: 18
v_gene: TRBV5-1
d_gene: TRBD2
abundance: few
j_gene: TRBJ2-6
CDR3aa: CASSFSSGGISGANVLTF
CDR3nt: TGCGCCAGCAGCTTTTCTAGCGGGGGGATCTCTGGGGCCAACGTCCTGACTTTC

len: 15
v_gene: TRBV4-1
d_gene: -
abundance: few
j_gene: TRBJ2-5
CDR3aa: CASSLDHGGRETQYF
CDR3nt: TGCGCCAGCAGCCTAGATCATGGGGGCCGGGAGACCCAGTACTTC

len: 15
v_gene: TRBV5-1
d_gene: TRBD1
abundance: many
j_gene: TRBJ1-2
CDR3aa: CASSLAWDRAYGYTF
CDR3nt: TGCGCCAGCAGCTTGGCCTGGGACAGGGCCTATGGCTACACCTTC

len: 16
v_gene: TRBV4-1
d_gene: -
abundance: many
j_gene: TRBJ2-7
CDR3aa: CASSRGLGPRAYEQYF
CDR3nt: TGCGCCAGCAGTCGCGGGCTTGGACCTCGAGCCTACGAGCAGTACTTC

len: 15
v_gene: TRBV20-1
d_gene: -
abundance: many
j_gene: TRBJ1-5
CDR3aa: CSAKGSQGSNQPQHF
CDR3nt: TGCAGTGCGAAAGGCTCCCAGGGGAGCAATCAGCCCCAGCATTTT

len: 13
v_gene: TRBV10-3
d_gene: -
abundance: many
j_gene: TRBJ2-5
CDR3aa: CAISGGSQETQYF
CDR3nt: TGTGCCATCAGTGGCGGGTCACAAGAGACCCAGTACTTC

len: 15
v_gene: TRBV11-2
d_gene: TRBD1
abundance: -
j_gene: TRBJ1-1
CDR3aa: CASSPARTGNTEAFF
CDR3nt: TGTGCCAGCAGCCCCGCCCGGACAGGGAACACTGAAGCTTTCTTT

len: 14
v_gene: TRBV20-1
d_gene: -
abundance: few
j_gene: TRBJ2-7
CDR3aa: CSARVPAVPGEQYF
CDR3nt: TGCAGTGCTAGAGTCCCAGCGGTGCCCGGCGAGCAGTACTTC

len: 14
v_gene: TRBV20-1
d_gene: -
abundance: -
j_gene: TRBJ1-1
CDR3aa: CSARDWAENTEAFF
CDR3nt: TGCAGTGCTAGAGATTGGGCCGAGAACACTGAAGCTTTCTTT

len: 17
v_gene: TRBV7-9
d_gene: -
abundance: few
j_gene: TRBJ2-1
CDR3aa: CASSSWGGSGSYNEQFF
CDR3nt: TGTGCCAGCAGCTCCTGGGGAGGTAGCGGCTCCTACAATGAGCAGTTCTTC

len: 15
v_gene: TRBV5-1
d_gene: TRBD1
abundance: -
j_gene: TRBJ1-2
CDR3aa: CASTPGTGGYYGYTF
CDR3nt: TGCGCCAGCACCCCCGGGACAGGGGGATATTATGGCTACACCTTC